The text below deals with one T cell receptor beta chain. Its antigen is not identified. The CDR3 is 14 residues long. Germline assignment: CDR1 SGHTA and CDR2 FQGNSA. The trim removed 7 bases at V and 2 bases at J, leaving 7 bases unmatched. This record comes from a study of cytomegalovirus exposure and HLA in healthy donors. General study results and limits: It was reported in a later analysis that an Asian-associated ancestry cluster showed fewer N-insertions than the approximately 700-donor mean. Researchers reported in a later analysis that common viral pathogens appeared linked to several top clusters.

PCR primers comprised 60 Vbeta and 13 Jbeta primers. The method was immunoSEQ multiplex PCR; TCRdb's version includes in-frame clones alone and lacks a portion of them. The sample lists some 110,000 clones; around 82% were seen once. The clonotype was recovered from a man between 35 and 55 years old in good health and CMV-seronegative. The V gene is TRBV7-2, the J gene TRBJ1-2, with 7 bases that match TRBD1. The sequenced sample consisted of PBMCs. CDR3 protein: CASTRGGMNYGYTF. The CDR3 DNA reads as TGTGCCAGCACCCGAGGGGGCATGAACTATGGCTACACCTTC.